This TCR beta chain derives from a study of radiation and T cells in renal cell carcinoma. Whole-study findings and limits: In blood, top tumor clones expanded by 2 weeks, shrinking by 4.

This CDR3 is built from 16 residues. Germline V gene data show CDR1 as SGHTA and CDR2 as FQGTGA. V lost 0 bases and J lost 1, with 9 bases in between. Time point described: blood 4 weeks post-SBRT, at nephrectomy. Treatment denoted: 15 Gy SBRT to primary tumor, nephrectomy 4 weeks later. The patient's renal cell carcinoma had clear cell pathology. In the case of this clone: Antigen: not known.

This table comes from immunoSEQ multiplex PCR, and its TCRdb copy is limited to in-frame clones, with some not included. The sample lists about 170,000 clones, about 88% seen once, with about 11% in the top ten. The chain has TRBV7-3 and TRBJ2-2, with D uncertain. Specimen: blood, collected from a patient whose treatment included radiotherapy and nephrectomy. This receptor was obtained from a woman aged 50 to 65 with renal cell carcinoma. The CDR3 coding sequence is TGTGCCAGCAGCTTAACGGCCCAGTGGAACACCGGGGAGCTGTTTTTT. Translation: CASSLTAQWNTGELFF.